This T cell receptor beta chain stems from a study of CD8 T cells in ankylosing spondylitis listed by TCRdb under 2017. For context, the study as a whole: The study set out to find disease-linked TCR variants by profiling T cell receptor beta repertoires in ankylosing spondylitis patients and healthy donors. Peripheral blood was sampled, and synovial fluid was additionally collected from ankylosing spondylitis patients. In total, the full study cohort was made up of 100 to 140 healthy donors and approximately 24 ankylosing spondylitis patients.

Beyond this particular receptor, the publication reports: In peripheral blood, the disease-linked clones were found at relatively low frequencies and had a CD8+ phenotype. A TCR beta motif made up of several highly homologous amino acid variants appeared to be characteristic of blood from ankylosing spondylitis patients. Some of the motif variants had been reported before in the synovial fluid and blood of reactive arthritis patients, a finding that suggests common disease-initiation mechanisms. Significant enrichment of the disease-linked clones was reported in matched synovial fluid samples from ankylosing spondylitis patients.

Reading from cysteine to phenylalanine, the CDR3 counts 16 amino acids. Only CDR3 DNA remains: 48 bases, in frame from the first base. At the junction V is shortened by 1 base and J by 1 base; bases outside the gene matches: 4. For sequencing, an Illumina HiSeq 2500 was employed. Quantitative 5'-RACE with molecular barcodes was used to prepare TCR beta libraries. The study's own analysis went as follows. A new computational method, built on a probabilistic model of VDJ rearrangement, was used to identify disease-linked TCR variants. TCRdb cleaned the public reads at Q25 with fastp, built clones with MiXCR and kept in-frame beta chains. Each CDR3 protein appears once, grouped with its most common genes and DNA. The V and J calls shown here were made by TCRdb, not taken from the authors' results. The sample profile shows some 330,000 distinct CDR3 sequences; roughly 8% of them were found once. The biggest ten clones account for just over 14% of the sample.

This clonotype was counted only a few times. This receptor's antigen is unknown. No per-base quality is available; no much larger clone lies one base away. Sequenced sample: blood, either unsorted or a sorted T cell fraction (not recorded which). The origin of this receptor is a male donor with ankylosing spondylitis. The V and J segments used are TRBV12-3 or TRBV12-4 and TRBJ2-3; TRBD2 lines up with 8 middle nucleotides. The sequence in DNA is TGTGCCAGCAGTTTAGGTACTAGCGGAGGCACAGATACGCAGTATTTT. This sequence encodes CASSLGTSGGTDTQYF.